This T cell receptor (delta chain) came from a study of DNA immune sequencing with unique molecular identifiers. Study details: Sequencing used genomic DNA of immunomagnetically enriched buffy-coat γδ T cells. Inputs: 100 ng DNA from enriched γδ cells, approximately 1,000 ng from non-enriched PBMCs. γδ T cells were sorted from PBMC by fluorescence-activated cell sorting. Notes on the study in general: Healthy donor TRD clonotypes most often used TRDV2 joined to TRDJ1.

A 32-plex genomic DNA assay used primers for all 8 TRDV and 4 TRDJ genes. In about 3 barcoding PCR cycles, molecules received a 12-nucleotide UMI, then adapter PCR followed. TCRdb re-called clones from the multiplex PCR reads using CATT. The repertoire consists of more than 2,000 delta-chain clones, with about 7.6% occurring once and the leading ten covering around 50%. The CDR3 is made up of 15 amino acids. Trimming at V came to 3 bases and at J to 0 bases, leaving 6 bases not matched to a gene. Germline lookup yields CDR1 GEAIGNYY and CDR2 EKD. There are a few counts of this clone. Its matching antigen is unknown. The protein held in TCRdb is that of a much larger clone and does not match this DNA's translation at residue 8, likely because of a read error; the protein shown is translated from the DNA.

Sequenced: gamma-delta T cells enriched from blood buffy coat, or unenriched PBMCs (not recorded which). The chain has TRDV2 and TRDJ1, with 7 nucleotides matching TRDD3. The clonotype originates from a human donor in good health. CDR3 sequence reads: CACDLLGIDTDKLIF. The CDR3 nucleotides read TGTGCCTGTGACCTACTGGGGATAGACACCGATAAACTCATCTTT.